The 26 T cell receptor beta chains given below trace back to one sample, sequenced in a study of T cell repertoires in cytomegalovirus infection. In TCRdb, the reads were re-called with MiXCR into one record per CDR3 protein. The sample contains 680,000 or so distinct CDR3 sequences, roughly 35% of which appear only once. The sample consisted of PBMCs. The receptors were sampled from a human donor in good health (CMV status not recorded). Some clones in this sample may be carry-over from other donors' samples.

The sample holds a few counts of this clonotype. The chain couples TRBV28 to TRBJ2-2; the D is unclear. V was shortened by 6 bases and J by 6 bases, with 20 bases between the two germline ends. The CDR3 contains 16 residues. Germline V gene lookup returns CDR1 MDHEN and CDR2 SYDVKM. CDR3 coding DNA: TGTGCCAGCAGGCTGAGGTCCTGGATTCGGGCCGGGGAGCTGTTTTTT. It specifies CASRLRSWIRAGELFF.

V and J are TRBV28 and TRBJ2-3; D is possibly TRBD1 (5 bases). Germline V gene lookup returns CDR1 MDHEN and CDR2 SYDVKM. The CDR3 contains 14 residues. The V end was cut by 3 bases, the J end by 6 bases, with 13 bases between. CDR3 loop: CASSLGQPWDTQYF. CDR3 nucleotide sequence: TGTGCCAGCAGTTTGGGGCAGCCTTGGGATACGCAGTATTTT.

As regards this clonotype: This may be a read error: a much more frequent sequence differs by one nucleotide. The chain joins TRBV7-2 to TRBJ1-4; perhaps TRBD1 as D (5 bases). The CDR3 length is 15 residues. Germline assignment: CDR1 SGHTA and CDR2 FQGNSA. DNA for the CDR3: TGTGCCAGCAGCTTAGTGTGGGGCAGCAATGAAAGACTGTTTTTT. Protein product: CASSLVWGSNERLFF.

This clonotype was detected many times. The chain has TRBV7-6 and TRBJ2-5; 9 positions agree with TRBD1. Trimming cost V 3 bases and J 3 bases; bases outside gene matches: 2. Germline values: CDR1 SGHVS, CDR2 FNYEAQ. The CDR3 extends over 14 amino acids. The CDR3 region is CASSLRDREETQYF. In DNA, the CDR3 is TGTGCCAGCAGCTTGCGGGACAGGGAAGAGACCCAGTACTTC.

This clonotype was seen a handful of times. V usage is TRBV19 and J usage is TRBJ2-2, with D tentatively TRBD1 or TRBD2 (6 bases each). The germline CDR1 and CDR2 sequences are LNHDA and SQIVND (reference sequence). V lost 3 bases to trimming and J lost 1 base, with 15 bases between them. This CDR3 has 17 residues. DNA for the CDR3: TGTGCCAGTAGTATTCTTTTCGGGGGCCGGAACACCGGGGAGCTGTTTTTT. Protein: CASSILFGGRNTGELFF.

The chain couples TRBV25-1 to TRBJ1-5; D remains ambiguous. The CDR3 totals 16 residues. Looked up from germline, CDR1 is MGHDK and CDR2 is SYGVNS. Trimming took off 3 bases at V and 4 bases at J, with 16 bases between the two ends. In DNA form, the CDR3 reads TGTGCCAGCAGTGATAAAGAGGACGGGAGTAATCAGCCCCAGCATTTT. Translating it yields CASSDKEDGSNQPQHF. Using reference TRBV25-1 and TRBJ1-5 for the parts outside the CDR3, the full variable domain is EADIYQTPRYLVIGTGKKITLECSQTMGHDKMYWYQQDPGMELHLIHYSYGVNSTEKGDLSSESTVSRIRTEHFPLTLESARPSHTSQYLCASSDKEDGSNQPQHFGDGTRLSIL.

A few counts support this clonotype. The DNA for the CDR3 is TGCGCCAGCAGGTACGGCGAAGACCTCTACGAGCAGTACTTC. This gives the protein CASRYGEDLYEQYF. The V and J genes are TRBV5-1 and TRBJ2-7; D unresolved. The CDR3 has 14 residues. V was cut by 5 bases and J by 3 bases, with 15 bases left in between. The V gene's germline CDR1 is SGHRS and CDR2 YFSETQ.

A few counts support this clonotype. This chain links TRBV20-1 with TRBJ1-1; D remains ambiguous. V lost 5 bases, J lost 4 bases, and 8 bases lay in between. This CDR3 spans 11 amino acids. Looked up from germline, CDR1 is DFQATT and CDR2 is SNEGSKA (reference sequence). CDR3 protein: CSASRSTEAFF. The CDR3 bases are TGCAGTGCTTCCAGGAGCACTGAAGCTTTCTTT.

This clonotype showed up just a few times. The chain couples TRBV28 to TRBJ1-5; D unresolved. In germline, CDR1 is MDHEN, CDR2 SYDVKM. Trimming took 0 bases from V and 0 from J, leaving 9 bases between them. This CDR3 has 16 amino acids. The CDR3 nucleotides read TGTGCCAGCAGTTTATGGGCAGCTTATAGCAATCAGCCCCAGCATTTT. Translating it yields CASSLWAAYSNQPQHF.

As to this clonotype: An end of the junction differs from the germline gene, which may be a read error. The chain combines TRBV4-1 with TRBJ2-3; 7 nucleotides match TRBD2. Germline lookup yields CDR1 MGHRA and CDR2 YSYEKL. This CDR3 is built from 15 residues. In DNA form, the CDR3 reads TGCGCCAGCAGCCAAGGACTAGCTTCCACAGATCCGCAGTATTTT. Protein product: CASSQGLASTDPQYF.

This clonotype has just a few counts. J is TRBJ1-6 and V is TRBV3-1, with no clear D. Looked up from germline, CDR1 is LGHDT and CDR2 is YNNKEL (reference sequence). V was pared by 4 bases and J by 11 bases, with 15 bases between. The CDR3 spans 14 residues. In DNA, the CDR3 is TGTGCCAGCAGCCCCGACCGCCTGGCAGCACCCCTCCACTTT. It translates to CASSPDRLAAPLHF.

The V call is TRBV11-2, the J call TRBJ2-1; 8 bases align to TRBD2. The CDR3 runs to 16 residues. Trimming cost V 0 bases and J 7 bases; bases outside gene matches: 8. The germline V gene encodes CDR1 SGHAT and CDR2 FQNNGV. CDR3 coding DNA: TGTGCCAGCAGCTTAGAACGCAGCGGGAGTAGGAATGAGCAGTTCTTC. Amino acid sequence: CASSLERSGSRNEQFF. The entire variable domain, with the rest obtained from reference TRBV11-2 and TRBJ2-1, is as follows: EAGVAQSPRYKIIEKRQSVAFWCNPISGHATLYWYQQILGQGPKLLIQFQNNGVVDDSQLPKDRFSAERLKGVDSTLKIQPAKLEDSAVYLCASSLERSGSRNEQFFGPGTRLTVL.

A note on this clonotype: Likely a read error: the CDR3 ends without its conserved phenylalanine or tryptophan. The chain couples TRBV28 to TRBJ2-3; 8 nucleotides align to TRBD1. Germline CDR1 and CDR2: MDHEN and SYDVKM. This CDR3 contains 17 residues. Trimming cost V 4 bases and J 5 bases; bases outside gene matches: 14. In DNA, the CDR3 is TGTGCCAGCAGTTATCCCCAGGGGGCTGGTTGGGGAGATACGCAGTATTTG. It encodes CASSYPQGAGWGDTQYL.

This clonotype occurred once. The rearrangement joins TRBV2 to TRBJ2-3, with a tentative D call TRBD1 (6 bases). The CDR3 extends over 18 amino acids. Germline loops: CDR1 SNHLY, CDR2 FYNNEI. Trimming removed 8 bases from V and 1 base from J, with 25 bases in between. The CDR3 region is CASLNFLRGEEGTDTQYF. CDR3 sequence (DNA): TGTGCCAGCCTAAATTTCCTCAGGGGAGAGGAGGGCACAGATACGCAGTATTTT.

The chain carries TRBV6-6 and TRBJ1-5; D is possibly TRBD1 (5 bases). The germline gives CDR1 MNHNY, CDR2 SVGAGI (reference sequence). V was shortened by 4 bases and J by 7 bases, with 29 bases between the two germline ends. The CDR3 totals 19 residues. The CDR3 DNA is TGTGCCAGCAGTTCCGCCCCCGGGATCAGGGAACAGGATGGGCAGCCCCAGCATTTT. Encoded protein: CASSSAPGIREQDGQPQHF.

Only a few counts were recorded for this clonotype. The chain is built from TRBV7-2 and TRBJ2-3; 11 nucleotides agree with TRBD2. From germline, CDR1 is SGHTA and CDR2 FQGNSA. The CDR3 is 16 amino acids. V lost 5 bases, J lost 4 bases, and 8 bases stayed unmatched. CDR3 loop: CASSPFLAGGSDTQYF. CDR3 coding DNA: TGTGCCAGCAGCCCTTTTCTAGCGGGGGGTTCAGATACGCAGTATTTT. Together with reference TRBV7-2 and TRBJ2-3, the CDR3 gives the full variable domain: GAGVSQSPSNKVTEKGKDVELRCDPISGHTALYWYRQSLGQGLEFLIYFQGNSAPDKSGLPSDRFSAERTGGSVSTLTIQRTQQEDSAVYLCASSPFLAGGSDTQYFGPGTRLTVL.

The chain employs TRBV4-2 and TRBJ2-2; possibly TRBD1 for D (6 bases). Germline CDR1 LGHNA, CDR2 YNFKEQ. Trimming pared 0 bases from V and 3 bases from J, leaving 11 bases between. CDR3 length equals 16 residues. CDR3 sequence: CASSQEDSGDTGELFF. DNA of the CDR3: TGTGCCAGCAGCCAAGAGGATTCAGGGGACACCGGGGAGCTGTTTTTT.

The table lists this clonotype with a few counts. The J gene is TRBJ1-1, the V gene TRBV28, with a weak D call TRBD1 (5 bases). The CDR3 spans 14 residues. The germline CDR1 and CDR2 sequences are MDHEN and SYDVKM. V was clipped by 4 bases and J by 4 bases, with 13 bases between them. CDR3 nucleotides: TGTGCCAGCAGTTCGGATAGGAGGGGCACTGAAGCTTTCTTT. Translation: CASSSDRRGTEAFF. The full variable domain, in which reference TRBV28 and TRBJ1-1 provide the parts outside the CDR3, is DVKVTQSSRYLVKRTGEKVFLECVQDMDHENMFWYRQDPGLGLRLIYFSYDVKMKEKGDIPEGYSVSREKKERFSLILESASTNQTSMYLCASSSDRRGTEAFFGQGTRLTVV.

The rearrangement uses TRBV28 and TRBJ2-1, with 9 bases lining up with TRBD1. The CDR3 is 15 amino acids. In germline, CDR1 is MDHEN, CDR2 SYDVKM. V dropped 5 bases and J dropped 8; count of bases not matched to a gene: 10. CDR3 DNA: TGTGCCAGCAGTCGACCGGGACAGGGAGAAGATGAGCAGTTCTTC. Amino acids: CASSRPGQGEDEQFF.

The sample holds a few counts of this clonotype. The gene calls are TRBV7-9 and TRBJ2-1, with 8 bases fitting TRBD2. J gave up 6 bases and V 6 bases, and 10 bases lay outside the gene matches. From germline, CDR1 is SEHNR and CDR2 FQNEAQ (reference sequence). The CDR3 loop spans 15 amino acids. The CDR3 DNA reads as TGTGCCAGCAGGGTTACTAGCGGAAACGGCAATGAGCAGTTCTTC. Translated, it gives CASRVTSGNGNEQFF.

This clonotype showed up just once. The chain joins TRBV28 to TRBJ1-1; D gene ambiguous. The CDR3 spans 12 residues. Germline values: CDR1 MDHEN, CDR2 SYDVKM. The V end lost 6 bases, the J end lost 7 bases, and 12 bases lay between the germline ends. The CDR3 sequence is CASSPWEFEAFF. In nucleotides, the CDR3 is TGTGCCAGCAGCCCTTGGGAATTTGAAGCTTTCTTT.

J is TRBJ2-2 and V is TRBV4-1; no reliable D call. The CDR3 has 12 amino acids. V was clipped by 1 base and J by 10 bases, with 7 bases between them. The V gene's germline CDR1 is MGHRA and CDR2 YSYEKL. In nucleotides, the CDR3 is TGCGCCAGCAGCCAAGGCATGAAGGAGCTGTTTTTT. Translating gives CASSQGMKELFF.

As to this clonotype: The conserved phenylalanine or tryptophan normally closing the CDR3 is absent here, so this likely arose from a read error. The rearrangement joins TRBV11-2 to TRBJ2-6; D gene unclear. The CDR3 is 14 residues long. Germline V lookup: CDR1 SGHAT, CDR2 FQNNGV. Trimming shortened V by 10 bases and J by 2 bases, and 12 bases separated the two germline ends. CDR3 bases: TGTGCCACCGCGACTGCGACTGGGGCCAACGTCCTGACTTTA. It encodes CATATATGANVLTL.

The CDR3, as DNA: TGCAGTGCTACGGGACAGAAAAACATTCAGTACTTC. It is translated as CSATGQKNIQYF. The chain combines TRBV20-1 with TRBJ2-4; 7 nucleotides match TRBD1. This CDR3 contains 12 residues. Germline-derived CDR1 and CDR2 are DFQATT and SNEGSKA (reference sequence). Trimming removed 4 bases from V and 4 bases from J; junction bases left unmatched: 1.

Remarks on this clonotype: At one boundary the junction diverges from the germline segment, which might be a read error. This chain links TRBV7-2 with TRBJ2-2; D might be TRBD1 or TRBD2, each matching 5 bases. This CDR3 region has 14 residues. In germline, CDR1 is SGHTA, CDR2 FQGNSA. CDR3 in amino acids: CDSILEGYTGELFF. The CDR3 DNA reads as TGTGACAGCATCCTAGAGGGGTACACCGGGGAGCTGTTTTTT. Full variable domain (missing parts from reference TRBV7-2 and TRBJ2-2): GAGVSQSPSNKVTEKGKDVELRCDPISGHTALYWYRQSLGQGLEFLIYFQGNSAPDKSGLPSDRFSAERTGGSVSTLTIQRTQQEDSAVYLCDSILEGYTGELFFGEGSRLTVL.

The J gene is TRBJ2-7, the V gene TRBV25-1; unclear D gene. Trimming removed 8 bases from V and 0 bases from J, with 14 bases in between. Germline V gene sequence: CDR1 MGHDK, CDR2 SYGVNS. This CDR3 is 14 amino acids long. The CDR3 bases are TGTGCCAGCGAGATACAACAGAGCTCCTACGAGCAGTACTTC. Encoded protein: CASEIQQSSYEQYF.